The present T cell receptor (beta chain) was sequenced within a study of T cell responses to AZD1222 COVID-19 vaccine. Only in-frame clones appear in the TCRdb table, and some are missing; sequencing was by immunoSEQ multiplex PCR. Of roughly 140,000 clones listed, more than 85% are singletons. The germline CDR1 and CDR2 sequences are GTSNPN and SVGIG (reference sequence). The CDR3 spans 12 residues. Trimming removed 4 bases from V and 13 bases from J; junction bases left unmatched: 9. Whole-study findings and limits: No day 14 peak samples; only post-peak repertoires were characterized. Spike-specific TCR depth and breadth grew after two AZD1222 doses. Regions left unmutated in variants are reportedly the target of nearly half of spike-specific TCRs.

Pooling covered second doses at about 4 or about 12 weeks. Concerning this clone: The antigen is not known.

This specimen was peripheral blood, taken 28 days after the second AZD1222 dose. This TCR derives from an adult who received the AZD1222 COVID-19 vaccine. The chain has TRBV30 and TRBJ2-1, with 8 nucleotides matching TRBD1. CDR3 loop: CAWKIPGGGQFF. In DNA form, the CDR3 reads TGTGCCTGGAAAATTCCAGGGGGCGGACAGTTCTTC.